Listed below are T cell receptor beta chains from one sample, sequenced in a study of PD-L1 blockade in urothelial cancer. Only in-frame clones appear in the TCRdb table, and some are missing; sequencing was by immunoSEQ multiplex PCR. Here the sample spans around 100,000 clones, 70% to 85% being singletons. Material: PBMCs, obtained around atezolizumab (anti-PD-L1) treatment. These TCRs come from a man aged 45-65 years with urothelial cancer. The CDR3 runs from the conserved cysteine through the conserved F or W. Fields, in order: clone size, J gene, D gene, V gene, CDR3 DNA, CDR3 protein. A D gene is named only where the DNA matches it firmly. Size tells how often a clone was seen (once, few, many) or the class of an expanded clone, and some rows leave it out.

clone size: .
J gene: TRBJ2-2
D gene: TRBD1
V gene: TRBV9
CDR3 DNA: TGTGCCAGCAGCGTAGTGGGACAGGGGCCCACCGGGGAGCTGTTTTTT
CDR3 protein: CASSVVGQGPTGELFF

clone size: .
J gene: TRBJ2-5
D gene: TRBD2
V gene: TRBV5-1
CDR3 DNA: TGCGCCAGCAGCTCGGGGACTAGCGGGCAAGAGACCCAGTACTTC
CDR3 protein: CASSSGTSGQETQYF

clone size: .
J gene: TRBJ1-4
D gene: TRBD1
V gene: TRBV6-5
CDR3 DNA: TGTGCCAGCAGTTATTGGACAGGGGCTAATGAAAAACTGTTTTTT
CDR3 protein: CASSYWTGANEKLFF

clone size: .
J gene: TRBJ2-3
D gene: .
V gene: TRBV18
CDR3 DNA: TGTGCCAGCTCACCACACAGGGGACTCAGCACAGATACGCAGTATTTT
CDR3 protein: CASSPHRGLSTDTQYF

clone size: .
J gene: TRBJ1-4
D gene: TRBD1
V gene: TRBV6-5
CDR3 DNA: TGTGCCAGCAGGACCGGGACAGGGATTGAAAAACTGTTTTTT
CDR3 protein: CASRTGTGIEKLFF

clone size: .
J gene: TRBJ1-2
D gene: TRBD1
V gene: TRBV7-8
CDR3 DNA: TGTGCCAGCAGACCCTATACAGGGGGTGGTGGCTACACCTTC
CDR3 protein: CASRPYTGGGGYTF

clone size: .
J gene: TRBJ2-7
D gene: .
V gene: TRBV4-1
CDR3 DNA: TGCGCCAGCAGCCAATCCCGGGACATTCCCCCCTACGAGCAGTACTTC
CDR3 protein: CASSQSRDIPPYEQYF

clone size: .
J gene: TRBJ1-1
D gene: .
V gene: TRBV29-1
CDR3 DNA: TGCAGCGTTGCGGGGAGTATGAACACTGAAGCTTTCTTT
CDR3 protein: CSVAGSMNTEAFF

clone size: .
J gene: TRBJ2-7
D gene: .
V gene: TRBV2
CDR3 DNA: TGTGCCAGCAGTGAAACGGGCTACGAGCAGTACTTC
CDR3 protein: CASSETGYEQYF

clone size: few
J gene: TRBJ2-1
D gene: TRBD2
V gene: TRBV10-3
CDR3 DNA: TGTGCCATTGTTAGCGGGGCCGATGGGGAGCAGTTCTTC
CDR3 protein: CAIVSGADGEQFF

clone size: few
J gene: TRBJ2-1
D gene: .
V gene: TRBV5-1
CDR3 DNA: TGCGCCAGCAGCTTGGATCCAGCGGCCAACAATGAGCAGTTCTTC
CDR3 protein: CASSLDPAANNEQFF

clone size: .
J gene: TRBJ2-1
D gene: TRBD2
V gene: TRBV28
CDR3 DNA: TGTGCCAGCCGTGCTGGGGGGGTGAACAATGAGCAGTTCTTC
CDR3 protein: CASRAGGVNNEQFF

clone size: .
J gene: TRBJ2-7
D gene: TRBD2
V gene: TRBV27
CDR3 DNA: TGTGCCAGCAAAGGGACTAGCAATTACGAGCAGTACTTC
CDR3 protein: CASKGTSNYEQYF

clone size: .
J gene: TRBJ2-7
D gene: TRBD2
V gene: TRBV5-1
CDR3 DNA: TGCGCCAGCAGCTTGGTAGGTAGCGGGAGCGTGGGTGTCGAGCAGTACTTC
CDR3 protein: CASSLVGSGSVGVEQYF

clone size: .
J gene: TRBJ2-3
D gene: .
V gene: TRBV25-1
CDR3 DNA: TGTGCCAGCAGTGAAGGAAAAGGGGGAGGGCCATGGGATACGCAGTATTTT
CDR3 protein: CASSEGKGGGPWDTQYF

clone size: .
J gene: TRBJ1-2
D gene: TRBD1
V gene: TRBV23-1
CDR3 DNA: TGCGCCAGCAGTCAACCAAGAGCGGCGGACAGGGAGAGAACGCGAGGCTACACCTTC
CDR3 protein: CASSQPRAADRERTRGYTF

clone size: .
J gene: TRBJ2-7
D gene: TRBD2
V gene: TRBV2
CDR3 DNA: TGTGCCAGCAGTGAGAGCGGGAGGGCCACCCAGCAGTACTTC
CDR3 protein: CASSESGRATQQYF

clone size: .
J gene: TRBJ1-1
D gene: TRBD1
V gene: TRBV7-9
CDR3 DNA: TGTGCCGGGTGGCGACAGGGAGGTCTGACTGAAGCTTTCTTT
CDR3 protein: CAGWRQGGLTEAFF

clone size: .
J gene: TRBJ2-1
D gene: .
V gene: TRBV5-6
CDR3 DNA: TGTGCCACCCAGGAGGGGGGGCCTGACAATGAGCAGTTCTTC
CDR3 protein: CATQEGGPDNEQFF

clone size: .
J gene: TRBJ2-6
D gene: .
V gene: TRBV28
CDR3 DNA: TGTGCCAGTTACCTCAGCCAGGGCAGACAAGATGGGGCCAACGTCCTGACTTTC
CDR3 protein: CASYLSQGRQDGANVLTF

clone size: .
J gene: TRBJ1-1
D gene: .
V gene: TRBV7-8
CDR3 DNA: TGTGCCAGCAGCCCCGATGAGGGGGTGGGGAACACTGAAGCTTTCTTT
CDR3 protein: CASSPDEGVGNTEAFF

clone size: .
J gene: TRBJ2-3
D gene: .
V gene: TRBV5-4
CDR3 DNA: TGTGCCAGCAGCTTGGGGGAGGATACGCAGTATTTT
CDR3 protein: CASSLGEDTQYF

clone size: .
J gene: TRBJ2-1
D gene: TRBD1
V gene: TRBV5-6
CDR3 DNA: TGTGCCAGCACCACCAACGGACAGGGGGCAAATGAGCAGTTCTTC
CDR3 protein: CASTTNGQGANEQFF

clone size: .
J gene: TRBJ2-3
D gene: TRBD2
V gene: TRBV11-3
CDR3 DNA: TGTGCCAGCTCGCTTACTAGCGGGAAGGGCACAGATACGCAGTATTTT
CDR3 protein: CASSLTSGKGTDTQYF

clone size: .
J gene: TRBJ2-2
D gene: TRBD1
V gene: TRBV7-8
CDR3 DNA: TGTGCCAGCAGCTTACTGCCCAGGGGGCAAACCGGGGAGCTGTTTTTT
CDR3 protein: CASSLLPRGQTGELFF

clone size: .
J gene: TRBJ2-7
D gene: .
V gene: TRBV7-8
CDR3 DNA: TGTGCCAGCAGCTTAACTGGGGCCGCCTACGAGCAGTACTTC
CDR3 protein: CASSLTGAAYEQYF

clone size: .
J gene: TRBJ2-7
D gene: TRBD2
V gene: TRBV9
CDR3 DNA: TGTGCCAGCAGCGCTACAGGACTAGCGGGACTGGTGCAGTACTTC
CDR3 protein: CASSATGLAGLVQYF

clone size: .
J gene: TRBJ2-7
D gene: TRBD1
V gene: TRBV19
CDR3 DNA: TGTGCCAGTAGTCCTGGGACAGGGTCATACGAGCAGTACTTC
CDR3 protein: CASSPGTGSYEQYF

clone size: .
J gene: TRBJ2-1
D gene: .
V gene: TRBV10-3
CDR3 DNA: TGTGCCATCAGTGCAGGGGATAGTTACAATGAGCAGTTCTTC
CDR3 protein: CAISAGDSYNEQFF

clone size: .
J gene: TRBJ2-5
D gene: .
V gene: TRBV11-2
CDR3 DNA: TGTGCCAGCAGCTGGGGCTTCCAAGAGACCCAGTACTTC
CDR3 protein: CASSWGFQETQYF

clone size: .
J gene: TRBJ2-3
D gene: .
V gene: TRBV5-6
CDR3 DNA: TGTGCCAGCAGCTTGGACCTAGCGACGCAGTATTTT
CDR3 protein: CASSLDLATQYF

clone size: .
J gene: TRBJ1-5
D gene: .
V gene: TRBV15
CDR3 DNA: TGTGCCACCAGCAGAGATCCGGGCGGAGGACAGCCCCAGCATTTT
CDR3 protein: CATSRDPGGGQPQHF

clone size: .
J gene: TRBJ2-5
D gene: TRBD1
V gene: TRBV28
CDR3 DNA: TGTGCCAGCAGGACGACAGGGCTGGTGACCCAGTACTTC
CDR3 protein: CASRTTGLVTQYF

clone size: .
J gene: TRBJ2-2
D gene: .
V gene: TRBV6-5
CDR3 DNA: TGTGCCAGCAGTCCCCAGGGGGGAAAACCCGGGGAGCTGTTTTTT
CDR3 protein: CASSPQGGKPGELFF

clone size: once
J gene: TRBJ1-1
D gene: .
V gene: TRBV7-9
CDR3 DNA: TGTGCCAGCAGGGAGGAGGGGGAAGCTTTCTTT
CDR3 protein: CASREEGEAFF

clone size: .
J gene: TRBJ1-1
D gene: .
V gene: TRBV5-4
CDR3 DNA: TGTGCCAGCAAGAGGAACACTGAAGCTTTCTTT
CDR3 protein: CASKRNTEAFF

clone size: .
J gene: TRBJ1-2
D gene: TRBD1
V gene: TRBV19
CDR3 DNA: TGTGCCAGTATCGGGACAGGGGGGATCCAAAACTATGGCTACACCTTC
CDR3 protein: CASIGTGGIQNYGYTF

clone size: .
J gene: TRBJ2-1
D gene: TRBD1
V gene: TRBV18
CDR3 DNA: TGTGCCAGCTCTACGGCCACAGGGGGCAACAATGAGCAGTTCTTC
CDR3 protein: CASSTATGGNNEQFF

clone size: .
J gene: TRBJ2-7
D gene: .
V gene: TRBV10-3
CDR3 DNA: TGTGCCATCAGTGAGCGTGGCGGCTCCTACGAGCAGTACTTC
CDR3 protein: CAISERGGSYEQYF

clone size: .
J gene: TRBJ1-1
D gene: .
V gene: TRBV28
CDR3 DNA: TGTGCCACCACCCTTTGGGCGGGCACTGAAGCTTTCTTT
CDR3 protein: CATTLWAGTEAFF

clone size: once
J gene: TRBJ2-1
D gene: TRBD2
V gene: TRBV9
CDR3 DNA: TGTGCCAGCAGCGGAGGAAGGGGGACTAGCGGGAGGCCCTCCTACAATGAGCAGTTCTTC
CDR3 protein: CASSGGRGTSGRPSYNEQFF

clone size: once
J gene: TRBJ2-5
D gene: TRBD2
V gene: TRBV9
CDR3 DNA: TGTGCCAGCAGCGACCCGGGACTAGGACTCGAAGAGACCCAGTACTTC
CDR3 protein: CASSDPGLGLEETQYF

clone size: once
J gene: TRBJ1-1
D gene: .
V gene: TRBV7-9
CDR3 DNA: TGTGCCAGCAGCTTAACAGTGAACACTGAAGCTTTCTTT
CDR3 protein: CASSLTVNTEAFF

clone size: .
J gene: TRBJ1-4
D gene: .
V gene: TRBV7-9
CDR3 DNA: TGTGCCAGCAGCTCCCCGACGGGGACAACTAATGAAAAACTGTTTTTT
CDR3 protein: CASSSPTGTTNEKLFF

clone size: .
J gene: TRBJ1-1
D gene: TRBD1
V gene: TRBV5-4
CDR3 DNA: TGTGCCAGCAGCTCCCGGACAGGCACTGAAGCTTTCTTT
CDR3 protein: CASSSRTGTEAFF

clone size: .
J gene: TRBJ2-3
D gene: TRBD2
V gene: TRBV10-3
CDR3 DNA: TGTGCCATCAGCCCGGGACTAGCGGGAGGAGTTGCCGATACGCAGTATTTT
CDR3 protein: CAISPGLAGGVADTQYF

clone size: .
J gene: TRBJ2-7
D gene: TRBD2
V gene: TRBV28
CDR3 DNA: TGTGCCAGCAGTTTAGTTCCCGGGACTAGCGGATACAGCGAGCAGTACTTC
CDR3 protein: CASSLVPGTSGYSEQYF

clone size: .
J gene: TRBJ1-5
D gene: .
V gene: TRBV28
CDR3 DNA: TGTGCCAGCAGTCCCCCAGGGGCTAATCAGCCCCAGCATTTT
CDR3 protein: CASSPPGANQPQHF

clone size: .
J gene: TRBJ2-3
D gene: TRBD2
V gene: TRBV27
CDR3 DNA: TGTGCCAGCAGTACGCCGGAGTTACGCGGGGGAGATACGCAGTATTTT
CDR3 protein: CASSTPELRGGDTQYF

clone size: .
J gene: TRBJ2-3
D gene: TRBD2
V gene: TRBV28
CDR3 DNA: TGTGCCATCTTAGCGGGACTCACAGATACGCAGTATTTT
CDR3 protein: CAILAGLTDTQYF

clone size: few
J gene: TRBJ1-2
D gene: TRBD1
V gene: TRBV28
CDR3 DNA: TGTGCCACCAAACCAATGACAGGGGACTATGGCTACACCTTC
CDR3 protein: CATKPMTGDYGYTF

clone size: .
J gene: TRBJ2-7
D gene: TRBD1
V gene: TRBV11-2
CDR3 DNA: TGTGCCAGCAGCTTAGGGACAGGGGGTGCTACCTACGAGCAGTACTTC
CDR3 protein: CASSLGTGGATYEQYF

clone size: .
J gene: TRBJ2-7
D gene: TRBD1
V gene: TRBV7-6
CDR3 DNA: TGTGCCAGCAGCCCCACCTCGACAGGGGAGCAGTACTTC
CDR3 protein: CASSPTSTGEQYF

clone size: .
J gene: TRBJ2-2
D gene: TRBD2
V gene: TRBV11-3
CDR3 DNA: TGTGCCAGCAGCCGCGGGGGGAACACCGGGGAGCTGTTTTTT
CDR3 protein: CASSRGGNTGELFF

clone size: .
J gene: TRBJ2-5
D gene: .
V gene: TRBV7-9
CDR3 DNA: TGTGCCAGCAGCTTTCTCGCTAGCAGCCAAGAGACCCAGTACTTC
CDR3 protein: CASSFLASSQETQYF

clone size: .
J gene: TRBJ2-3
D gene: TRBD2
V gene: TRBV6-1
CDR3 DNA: TGTGCCAGCAGTGGGATGGAGCGGGGCTTCACAGATACGCAGTATTTT
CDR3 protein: CASSGMERGFTDTQYF

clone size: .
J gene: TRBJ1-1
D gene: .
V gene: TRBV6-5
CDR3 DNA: TGTGCCAGCAGCAGGGCAGGGAACACTGAAGCTTTCTTT
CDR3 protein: CASSRAGNTEAFF